A single sample is the source of the 24 T cell receptor beta chains below, sequenced in a study of blood T cell repertoires in COVID-19. The assay was immunoSEQ multiplex PCR, and TCRdb's table has in-frame clones only and misses some. The sample shows 91,000 or so clones, roughly four fifths of them seen only once. The sequenced sample was peripheral blood. The receptor set was obtained from a man in his fifties with active or convalescent COVID-19.

V is TRBV12-3 or TRBV12-4 and J is TRBJ2-5, with no clear D. The CDR3 has 12 residues. Trimming removed 0 bases from V and 9 bases from J, with 8 bases in between. This CDR3 reads CASSLALQAQYF. DNA for the CDR3: TGTGCCAGCAGTTTAGCCCTCCAGGCCCAGTACTTC.

The chain couples TRBV6-4 to TRBJ1-3; 7 nucleotides line up with TRBD1. The CDR3 runs 16 residues. Unmatched junction bases numbered 5, after V lost 0 bases and J lost 3 bases. Germline assignment: CDR1 MRHNA and CDR2 SNTAGT. The CDR3 region is CASSDSQTGSGNTIYF. The CDR3 bases are TGTGCCAGCAGTGACTCCCAGACAGGGAGTGGAAACACCATATATTTT.

J is TRBJ1-2 and V is TRBV9; D remains unclear. Trimming stripped 0 bases from V and 2 bases from J, with 5 bases between. CDR1 SGDLS and CDR2 YYNGEE come from the germline V gene. CDR3 size: 13 residues. The CDR3 loop reads CASSVAGNYGYTF. DNA for the CDR3: TGTGCCAGCAGCGTAGCAGGAAACTATGGCTACACCTTC.

The chain combines TRBV19 with TRBJ2-1; 7 bases are shared with TRBD1. Losses at the gene ends were 4 bases for V and 7 bases for J; bases not matched to a gene: 4. This CDR3 spans 13 amino acids. Germline lookup yields CDR1 LNHDA and CDR2 SQIVND (reference sequence). The CDR3 DNA is TGTGCCAGTAGTAAGACAGGGTGGAATGAGCAGTTCTTC. Translating gives CASSKTGWNEQFF.

This clone was found a few times. In DNA, the CDR3 is TGTGCCAGCTCACCCAGTCTGAACACCGGGGAGCTGTTTTTT. Residues: CASSPSLNTGELFF. V and J are TRBV18 and TRBJ2-2; D gene uncertain. V lost 3 bases and J lost 1, with 6 bases in between. The length of the CDR3 is 14 residues. Germline CDR1 is KGHSH and CDR2 is LQKENI.

The sample holds one count of this clone. The chain couples TRBV6-1 to TRBJ1-2, with TRBD1 matching 9 bases. J was trimmed by 4 bases and V by 3 bases; bases with no gene match: 9. This CDR3 is built from 16 residues. CDR1 is MNHNS and CDR2 is SASEGT in the germline V gene. The CDR3 coding sequence is TGTGCCAGCAGTGACCTCCGGGACAGGGTACGCTATGGCTACACCTTC. This codes for CASSDLRDRVRYGYTF.

The rearrangement links TRBV13 to TRBJ2-1; possibly TRBD2 for D (5 bases). CDR3 length: 15 residues. Per the germline V gene, CDR1 is PRHDT and CDR2 is FYEKMQ (reference sequence). Trimming pared 4 bases from V and 7 bases from J, leaving 17 bases between. The CDR3 loop is CASSYLARMSNEQFF. The DNA of the CDR3 is TGTGCCAGCAGCTACCTAGCCCGCATGAGTAATGAGCAGTTCTTC.

This chain uses TRBV7-2 with TRBJ2-3, with 9 bases that match TRBD2. Trimming cost V 5 bases and J 2 bases; bases outside gene matches: 11. The CDR3 totals 17 residues. Looked up from germline, CDR1 is SGHTA and CDR2 is FQGNSA. The CDR3 reads CASSQVSGGLLTDTQYF. The CDR3 DNA reads as TGTGCCAGCAGCCAAGTAAGCGGGGGGCTCCTCACAGATACGCAGTATTTT. Supplemented by reference TRBV7-2 and TRBJ2-3, the full variable domain reads GAGVSQSPSNKVTEKGKDVELRCDPISGHTALYWYRQSLGQGLEFLIYFQGNSAPDKSGLPSDRFSAERTGGSVSTLTIQRTQQEDSAVYLCASSQVSGGLLTDTQYFGPGTRLTVL.

The chain uses TRBV30 and TRBJ2-3; D ambiguous. The CDR3 loop spans 12 amino acids. V lost 2 bases, J lost 2 bases, and 5 bases lay in between. CDR1 is GTSNPN and CDR2 is SVGIG in the germline V gene (reference sequence). Written as DNA, the CDR3 is TGTGCCTGGAGTCCCCACACAGATACGCAGTATTTT. Protein: CAWSPHTDTQYF. The complete variable domain, with remaining parts taken from reference TRBV30 and TRBJ2-3, reads SQTIHQWPATLVQPVGSPLSLECTVEGTSNPNLYWYRQAAGRGLQLLFYSVGIGQISSEVPQNLSASRPQDRQFILSSKKLLLSDSGFYLCAWSPHTDTQYFGPGTRLTVL.

The chain employs TRBV5-5 and TRBJ1-5, with D possibly matching TRBD1 (6 bases). The CDR3 runs to 15 residues. The germline V gene has CDR1 SGHKS and CDR2 YYEKEE (reference sequence). V shed 3 bases and J shed 6 bases, with 16 bases lying between them. CDR3 DNA: TGTGCCAGCAGCTGGGTCAGGGACATAACTCAGCCCCAGCATTTT. It is translated as CASSWVRDITQPQHF.

This clone was counted between two and nine times. The genes are TRBV7-9 and TRBJ2-6; D uncertain. CDR3 length: 15 amino acids. Germline V lookup: CDR1 SEHNR, CDR2 FQNEAQ (reference sequence). Deletions cut 1 base from V and 3 bases from J, with 7 bases between. In nucleotides, the CDR3 is TGTGCCAGCAGCTTAGAGCGAAGTGGGGCCAACGTCCTGACTTTC. Translation gives CASSLERSGANVLTF.

The chain recombines TRBV4-3 with TRBJ2-1; 8 bases fit TRBD2. This CDR3 has 17 residues. Trimming at V came to 0 bases and at J to 4 bases, leaving 8 bases not matched to a gene. CDR1 and CDR2 from the germline V gene are LGHNA and YSLEER. CDR3 region: CASSQDRGLVWYNEQFF. In DNA form, the CDR3 reads TGCGCCAGCAGCCAAGATCGGGGACTAGTTTGGTACAATGAGCAGTTCTTC.

The chain has TRBV2 and TRBJ1-5; the D gene is possibly TRBD1 (6 bases). Germline CDR1 reads SNHLY; CDR2 reads FYNNEI. CDR3 length: 14 amino acids. The ends were cut back, 5 bases at V and 0 bases at J, with 8 bases in the middle. In DNA, the CDR3 is TGTGCCAGCAGTCTACAGGGTAGCAATCAGCCCCAGCATTTT. Its translation: CASSLQGSNQPQHF.

The rearrangement links TRBV29-1 to TRBJ2-5; D possibly corresponds to TRBD2 (6 bases). The ends were cut back, 5 bases at V and 5 bases at J, with 18 bases in the middle. The CDR3 consists of 14 residues. Germline-derived CDR1 and CDR2 are SQVTM and ANQGSEA. CDR3 sequence reads: CSVSAGSWGETQYF. Written as DNA, the CDR3 is TGCAGCGTTTCCGCGGGATCCTGGGGGGAGACCCAGTACTTC.

This sequence joins TRBV24-1 and TRBJ1-4; 10 positions match TRBD1. Germline V CDR1 and CDR2: KGHDR, SFDVKD. Losses at the gene ends were 9 bases for V and 5 bases for J; bases not matched to a gene: 2. CDR3 length: 13 amino acids. CDR3 sequence reads: CATQGQGNEKLFF. In DNA form, the CDR3 reads TGTGCCACCCAGGGACAGGGGAATGAAAAACTGTTTTTT.

The chain couples TRBV5-1 to TRBJ1-1; possible D gene TRBD1, 5 bases. V shed 1 base and J shed 3 bases, with 10 bases lying between them. Germline values: CDR1 SGHRS, CDR2 YFSETQ. The CDR3 covers 14 residues. CDR3 DNA sequence: TGCGCCAGCAGCTTGCGGGGGAGGGACACTGAAGCTTTCTTT. Translated: CASSLRGRDTEAFF.

The gene calls are TRBV6-6 and TRBJ1-5; 7 positions agree with TRBD1. CDR1 MNHNY and CDR2 SVGAGI come from the germline V gene (reference sequence). J gave up 2 bases and V 6 bases, and 4 bases lay outside the gene matches. This CDR3 is 14 amino acids long. The CDR3 reads CASRQGIGNQPQHF. CDR3 nucleotides: TGTGCCAGCAGACAGGGGATCGGCAATCAGCCCCAGCATTTT.

V gene TRBV7-6 combines with J gene TRBJ1-5; D uncertain. Trimming removed 2 bases at V and 5 bases at J, with 7 bases between. Germline values: CDR1 SGHVS, CDR2 FNYEAQ. The CDR3 loop spans 13 amino acids. CDR3 nucleotides: TGTGCCAGCAGCTTATCAGGCGATCAGCCCCAGCATTTT. Its translation is CASSLSGDQPQHF.

The chain carries TRBV6-1 and TRBJ2-5; a possible D gene is TRBD2 (5 bases). V lost 3 bases and J 5 bases, leaving 13 bases between the germline ends. The CDR3 sequence is 14 residues long. Per the germline V gene, CDR1 is MNHNS and CDR2 is SASEGT. The CDR3 DNA sequence: TGTGCCAGCAGTGACCGACGGGGATGGGAGACCCAGTACTTC. Residues: CASSDRRGWETQYF.

The rearrangement joins TRBV7-9 to TRBJ1-2, with D possibly TRBD1 on 5 matching bases. CDR3 length equals 13 residues. V was clipped by 1 base and J by 4 bases, with 7 bases between them. Per the germline V gene, CDR1 is SEHNR and CDR2 is FQNEAQ (reference sequence). The CDR3 DNA sequence: TGTGCCAGCAGCTTAGATGGGGCCTATGGCTACACCTTC. The encoded protein is CASSLDGAYGYTF.

The gene calls are TRBV24-1 and TRBJ2-2, with TRBD2 matching 9 bases. CDR3 length: 14 residues. Per germline, CDR1 KGHDR and CDR2 SFDVKD. With 12 bases clipped from V and 4 bases from J, the junction kept 8 bases outside the gene matches. The chain's CDR3 is CAVGVAGATGELFF. The CDR3 DNA reads TGTGCCGTTGGGGTAGCGGGGGCCACCGGGGAGCTGTTTTTT.

This sequence joins TRBV27 and TRBJ1-1, with 11 bases identical to TRBD1. V shed 6 bases and J 0 bases; nucleotides not matched to a gene: 6. This CDR3 contains 16 residues. The germline V gene has CDR1 MNHEY and CDR2 SMNVEV (reference sequence). The CDR3 DNA reads TGTGCCAGCAGCTCCGGGACAGGGGGGGTGAACACTGAAGCTTTCTTT. Its protein product is CASSSGTGGVNTEAFF.

This clone has more than one count but fewer than ten. CDR3 in DNA: TGCGCCAGCAGTGAAGCCGGAAACACCATATATTTT. It is translated as CASSEAGNTIYF. This chain connects TRBV10-2 to TRBJ1-3, with D hard to call. The germline gives CDR1 WSHSY, CDR2 SAAADI. The V gene lost 3 bases and the J gene lost 4 bases, with 4 bases spanning the gap. The CDR3 totals 12 residues.

The CDR3 loop reads CASSPLGQGRDTQYF. The CDR3 DNA sequence: TGTGCCAGCTCACCACTGGGGCAGGGTAGAGATACGCAGTATTTT. The J gene is TRBJ2-3, the V gene TRBV18, with D maybe TRBD1 (5 bases). Trimming cost V 1 base and J 5 bases, with 13 bases left between them. The CDR3 contains 15 residues. Germline CDR1 and CDR2: KGHSH and LQKENI.